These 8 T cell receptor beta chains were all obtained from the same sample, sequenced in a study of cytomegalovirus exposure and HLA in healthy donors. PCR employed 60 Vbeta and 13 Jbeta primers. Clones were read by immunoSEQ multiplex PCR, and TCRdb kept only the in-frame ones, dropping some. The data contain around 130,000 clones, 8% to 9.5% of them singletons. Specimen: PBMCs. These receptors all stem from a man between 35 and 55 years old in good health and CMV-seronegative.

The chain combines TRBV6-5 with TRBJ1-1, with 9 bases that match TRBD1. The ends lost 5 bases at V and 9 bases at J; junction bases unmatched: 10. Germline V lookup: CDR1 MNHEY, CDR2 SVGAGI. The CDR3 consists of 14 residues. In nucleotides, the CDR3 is TGTGCCAGCAGTGGGACAGGGTGGAGGACTAAAGCTTTCTTT. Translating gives CASSGTGWRTKAFF.

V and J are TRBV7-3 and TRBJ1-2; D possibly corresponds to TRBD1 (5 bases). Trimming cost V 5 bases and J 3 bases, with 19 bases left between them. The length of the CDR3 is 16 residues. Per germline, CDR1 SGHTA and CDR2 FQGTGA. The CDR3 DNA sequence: TGTGCCAGCAGCCCCCCCCCGGGAGGGGTGGACTATGGCTACACCTTC. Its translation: CASSPPPGGVDYGYTF.

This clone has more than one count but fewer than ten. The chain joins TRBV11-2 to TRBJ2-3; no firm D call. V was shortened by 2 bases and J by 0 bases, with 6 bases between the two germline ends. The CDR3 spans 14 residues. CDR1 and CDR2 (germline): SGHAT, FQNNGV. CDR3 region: CASSLLGSTDTQYF. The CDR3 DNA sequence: TGTGCCAGCAGCTTACTCGGGAGCACAGATACGCAGTATTTT.

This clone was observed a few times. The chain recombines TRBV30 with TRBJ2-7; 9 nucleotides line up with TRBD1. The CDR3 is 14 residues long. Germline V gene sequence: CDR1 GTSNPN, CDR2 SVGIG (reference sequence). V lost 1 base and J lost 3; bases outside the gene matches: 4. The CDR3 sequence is CAWSEDRGIYEQYF. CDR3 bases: TGTGCCTGGAGTGAGGACAGGGGCATCTACGAGCAGTACTTC.

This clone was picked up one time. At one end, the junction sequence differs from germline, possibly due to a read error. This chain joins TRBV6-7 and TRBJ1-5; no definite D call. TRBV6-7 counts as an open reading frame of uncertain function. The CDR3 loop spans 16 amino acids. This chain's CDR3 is CASSYRGFEYDQPQNF. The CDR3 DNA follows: TGTGCCAGCAGTTACCGAGGGTTCGAGTATGATCAGCCCCAGAATTTT.

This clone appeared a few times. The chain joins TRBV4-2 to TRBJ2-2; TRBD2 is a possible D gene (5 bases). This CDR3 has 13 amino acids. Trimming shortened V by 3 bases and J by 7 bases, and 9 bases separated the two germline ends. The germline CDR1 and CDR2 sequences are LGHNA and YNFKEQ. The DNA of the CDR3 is TGTGCCAGCAGCCACGGGGAAATCGGGGAGCTGTTTTTT. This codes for CASSHGEIGELFF.

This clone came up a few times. CDR3 amino acids: CAMGAGAGNQPQHF. DNA of the CDR3: TGTGCCATGGGTGCGGGCGCGGGCAATCAGCCCCAGCATTTT. The rearrangement uses TRBV6-5 and TRBJ1-5, with no clear D. The CDR3 has 14 amino acids. V was clipped by 10 bases and J by 2 bases, with 15 bases between them. Germline values: CDR1 MNHEY, CDR2 SVGAGI.

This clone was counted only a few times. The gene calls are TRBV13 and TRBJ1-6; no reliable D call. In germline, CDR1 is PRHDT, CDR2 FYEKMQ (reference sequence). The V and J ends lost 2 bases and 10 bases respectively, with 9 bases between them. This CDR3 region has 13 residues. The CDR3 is CASSLRFVSPLHF. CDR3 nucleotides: TGTGCCAGCAGCTTACGGTTTGTGTCACCCCTCCACTTT.